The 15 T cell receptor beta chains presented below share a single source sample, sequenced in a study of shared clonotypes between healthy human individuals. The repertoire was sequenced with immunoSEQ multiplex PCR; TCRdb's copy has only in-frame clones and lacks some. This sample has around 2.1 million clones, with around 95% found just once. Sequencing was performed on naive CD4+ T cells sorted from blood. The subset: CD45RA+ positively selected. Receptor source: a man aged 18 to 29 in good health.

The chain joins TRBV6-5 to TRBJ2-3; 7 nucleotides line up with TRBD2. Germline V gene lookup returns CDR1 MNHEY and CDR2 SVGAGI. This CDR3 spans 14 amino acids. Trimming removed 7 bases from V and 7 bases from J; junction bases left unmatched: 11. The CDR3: CASKQRSGENTQYF. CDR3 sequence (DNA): TGTGCCAGCAAGCAGCGGAGCGGGGAAAATACGCAGTATTTT.

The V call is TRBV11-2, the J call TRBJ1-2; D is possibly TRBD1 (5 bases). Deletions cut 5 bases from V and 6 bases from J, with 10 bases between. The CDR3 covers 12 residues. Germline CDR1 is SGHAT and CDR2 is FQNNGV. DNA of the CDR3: TGTGCCAGCAGCCAAGAAGGGGATGGCTACACCTTC. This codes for CASSQEGDGYTF.

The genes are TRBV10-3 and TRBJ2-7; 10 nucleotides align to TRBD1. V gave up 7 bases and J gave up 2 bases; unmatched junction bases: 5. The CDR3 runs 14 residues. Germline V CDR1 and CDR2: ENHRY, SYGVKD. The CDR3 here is CAIKAGTGAYEQYF. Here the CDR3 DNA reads TGTGCCATCAAAGCTGGGACAGGGGCCTACGAGCAGTACTTC.

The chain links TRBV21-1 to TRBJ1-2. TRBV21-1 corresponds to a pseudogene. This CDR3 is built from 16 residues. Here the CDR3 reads CASSTSSGGRNYGYTF. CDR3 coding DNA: TGTGCCAGCAGTACTTCCTCGGGAGGAAGGAACTATGGCTACACCTTC.

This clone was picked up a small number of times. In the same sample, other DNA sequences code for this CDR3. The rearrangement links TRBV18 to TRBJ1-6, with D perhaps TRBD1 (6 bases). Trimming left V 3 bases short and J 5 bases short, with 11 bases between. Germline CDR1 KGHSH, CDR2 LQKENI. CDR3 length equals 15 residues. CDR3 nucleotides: TGTGCCAGCTCACCCCAGGGGAGTCATAATTCACCCCTCCACTTT. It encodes CASSPQGSHNSPLHF.

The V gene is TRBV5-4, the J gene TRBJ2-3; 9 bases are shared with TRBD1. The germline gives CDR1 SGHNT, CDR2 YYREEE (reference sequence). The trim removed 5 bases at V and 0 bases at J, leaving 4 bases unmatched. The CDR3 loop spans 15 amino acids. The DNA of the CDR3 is TGTGCCAGCAGAGATGGACAGGGGAGCACAGATACGCAGTATTTT. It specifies CASRDGQGSTDTQYF.

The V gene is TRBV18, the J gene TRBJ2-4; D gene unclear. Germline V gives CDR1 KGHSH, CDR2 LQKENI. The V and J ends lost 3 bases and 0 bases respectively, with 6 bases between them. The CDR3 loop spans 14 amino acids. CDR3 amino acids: CASSPERAKNIQYF. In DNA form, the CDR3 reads TGTGCCAGCTCACCCGAGCGAGCCAAAAACATTCAGTACTTC.

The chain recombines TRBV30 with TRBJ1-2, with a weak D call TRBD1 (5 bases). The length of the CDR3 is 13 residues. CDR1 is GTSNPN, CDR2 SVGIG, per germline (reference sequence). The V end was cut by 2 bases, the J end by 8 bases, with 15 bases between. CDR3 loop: CAWSRWAEGGYTF. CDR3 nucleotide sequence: TGTGCCTGGAGTAGATGGGCAGAGGGGGGCTACACCTTC.

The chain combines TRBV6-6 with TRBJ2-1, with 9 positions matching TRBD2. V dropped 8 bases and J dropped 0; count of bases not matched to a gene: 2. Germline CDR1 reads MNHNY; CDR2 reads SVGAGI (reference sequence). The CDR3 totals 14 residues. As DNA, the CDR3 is TGTGCCAGCCAGGGACTAGCCTCCTACAATGAGCAGTTCTTC. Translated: CASQGLASYNEQFF.

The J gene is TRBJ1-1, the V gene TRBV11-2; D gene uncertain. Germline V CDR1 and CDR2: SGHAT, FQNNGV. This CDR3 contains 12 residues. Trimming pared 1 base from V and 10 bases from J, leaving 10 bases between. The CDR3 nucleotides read TGTGCCAGCAGCTTAGGAGGGAAGAGAGCTTTCTTT. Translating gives CASSLGGKRAFF.

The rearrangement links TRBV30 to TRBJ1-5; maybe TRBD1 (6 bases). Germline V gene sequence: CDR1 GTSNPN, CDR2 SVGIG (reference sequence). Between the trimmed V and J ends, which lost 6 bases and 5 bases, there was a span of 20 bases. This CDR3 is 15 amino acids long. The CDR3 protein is CACQKEGGLYQPQHF. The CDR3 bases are TGTGCCTGCCAAAAGGAGGGGGGCTTGTATCAGCCCCAGCATTTT.

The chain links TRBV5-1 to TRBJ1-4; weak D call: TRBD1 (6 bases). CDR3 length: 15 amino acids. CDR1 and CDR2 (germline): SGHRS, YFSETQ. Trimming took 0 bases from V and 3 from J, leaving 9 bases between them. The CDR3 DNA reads TGCGCCAGCAGCTTGGGAGACAGGCCTAATGAAAAACTGTTTTTT. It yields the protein CASSLGDRPNEKLFF.

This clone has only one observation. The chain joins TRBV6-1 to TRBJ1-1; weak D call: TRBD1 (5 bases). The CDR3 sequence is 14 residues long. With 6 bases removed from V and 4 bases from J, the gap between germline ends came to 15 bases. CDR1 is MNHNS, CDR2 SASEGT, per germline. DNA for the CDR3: TGTGCCAGCAGAGTATCCGGGACCCCCACTGAAGCTTTCTTT. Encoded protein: CASRVSGTPTEAFF.

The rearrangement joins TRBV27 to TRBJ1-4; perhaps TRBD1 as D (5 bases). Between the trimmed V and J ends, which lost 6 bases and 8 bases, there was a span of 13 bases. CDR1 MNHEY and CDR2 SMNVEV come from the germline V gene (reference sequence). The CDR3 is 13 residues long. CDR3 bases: TGTGCCAGCAGCTTAGTGGGGCAAGAAAAACTGTTTTTT. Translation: CASSLVGQEKLFF.

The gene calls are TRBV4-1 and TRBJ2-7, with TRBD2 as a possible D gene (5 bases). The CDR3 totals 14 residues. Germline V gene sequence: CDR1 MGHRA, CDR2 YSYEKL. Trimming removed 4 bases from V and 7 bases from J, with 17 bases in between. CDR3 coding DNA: TGCGCCAGCAGCCCGCGGACGGGTAGAGGGGAGCAGTACTTC. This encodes CASSPRTGRGEQYF.